Shown below are 21 T cell receptor beta chains from a single sample sequenced in a study of blood T cell repertoires in COVID-19. Clones were read by immunoSEQ multiplex PCR, and TCRdb kept only the in-frame ones, dropping some. The sample includes about 310,000 clones, around nine tenths of them seen just once. The sequenced sample consisted of PBMCs or T cells enriched from blood (not recorded which). The receptors originated from a woman aged 40 to 50 who had recovered from COVID-19.

The chain's CDR3 is CASSQSPLHAEANSPLHF. CDR3 coding DNA: TGTGCCAGCAGCCAGTCCCCACTCCACGCGGAGGCTAATTCACCCCTCCACTTT. This rearrangement joins TRBV4-2 to TRBJ1-6; D is uncertain. The germline V and J ends were trimmed by 3 bases and 6 bases, with 21 bases remaining between them. This CDR3 is built from 18 residues. The germline V gene has CDR1 LGHNA and CDR2 YNFKEQ.

V gene TRBV2 combines with J gene TRBJ2-7, with TRBD1 as a possible D gene (6 bases). Trimming took off 7 bases at V and 0 bases at J, with 10 bases between the two ends. This CDR3 comprises 13 residues. Germline V lookup: CDR1 SNHLY, CDR2 FYNNEI. The CDR3 region has the DNA TGTGCCAGCATTGGGGGCCTCTCCTACGAGCAGTACTTC. Residues: CASIGGLSYEQYF. The variable domain in full, completed from reference TRBV2 and TRBJ2-7, reads EPEVTQTPSHQVTQMGQEVILRCVPISNHLYFYWYRQILGQKVEFLVSFYNNEISEKSEIFDDQFSVERPDGSNFTLKIRSTKLEDSAMYFCASIGGLSYEQYFGPGTRLTVT.

In its sample, this clone was seen once. The J gene is TRBJ1-2, the V gene TRBV18; D not certain. Trimming pared 6 bases from V and 3 bases from J, leaving 20 bases between. Germline lookup yields CDR1 KGHSH and CDR2 LQKENI. This CDR3 contains 16 residues. The CDR3 sequence: CASSPTFGEVDYGYTF. The CDR3 DNA sequence: TGTGCCAGCTCGCCGACGTTCGGGGAAGTAGACTATGGCTACACCTTC. Supplemented by reference TRBV18 and TRBJ1-2, the full variable domain reads NAGVMQNPRHLVRRRGQEARLRCSPMKGHSHVYWYRQLPEEGLKFMVYLQKENIIDESGMPKERFSAEFPKEGPSILRIQQVVRGDSAAYFCASSPTFGEVDYGYTFGSGTRLTVV.

The chain has TRBV9 and TRBJ1-5, with 8 bases aligning to TRBD1. The germline CDR1 and CDR2 sequences are SGDLS and YYNGEE. V lost 0 bases to trimming and J lost 5 bases; unmatched junction nucleotides: 4. The CDR3 is 15 amino acids. The CDR3 nucleotides are TGTGCCAGCAGCGTAGCAGGGGGCAGGGATCAGCCCCAGCATTTT. Encoded protein: CASSVAGGRDQPQHF.

The chain recombines TRBV28 with TRBJ1-1; D is perhaps TRBD1 (6 bases). Trimming cost V 5 bases and J 1 base, with 17 bases left between them. The germline gives CDR1 MDHEN, CDR2 SYDVKM. This CDR3 contains 16 residues. CDR3 residues: CASSPLIQGRNTEAFF. The CDR3 DNA sequence: TGTGCCAGCAGTCCCCTAATTCAGGGGAGGAACACTGAAGCTTTCTTT.

The chain couples TRBV5-1 to TRBJ2-3; the D gene is possibly TRBD1 (6 bases). Germline-derived CDR1 and CDR2 are SGHRS and YFSETQ. This CDR3 is built from 13 residues. The ends were cut back, 1 base at V and 5 bases at J, with 8 bases in the middle. The CDR3 nucleotides read TGCGCCAGCAGCTTGTACAGGGAAGATACGCAGTATTTT. Translating it yields CASSLYREDTQYF.

This chain uses TRBV9 with TRBJ2-7; 10 positions match TRBD2. The CDR3 runs 14 residues. V gave up 0 bases and J gave up 3 bases; unmatched junction bases: 0. CDR1 and CDR2 from the germline V gene are SGDLS and YYNGEE. The CDR3 region has the DNA TGTGCCAGCAGCGTAGCTAGCGGGGGCTACGAGCAGTACTTC. This sequence encodes CASSVASGGYEQYF.

The J gene is TRBJ2-1, the V gene TRBV2; possibly TRBD1 for D (6 bases). Per the germline V gene, CDR1 is SNHLY and CDR2 is FYNNEI. The CDR3 extends over 15 amino acids. The V end lost 9 bases, the J end lost 0 bases, and 15 bases lay between the germline ends. The CDR3 bases are TGTGCCAGGGGGGCCACCCGTTCCTCCTACAATGAGCAGTTCTTC. Residues: CARGATRSSYNEQFF.

This clone showed up just once. This CDR3 reads CASSFPGSYNEQFF. CDR3 nucleotides: TGTGCCAGCAGCTTTCCGGGATCCTACAATGAGCAGTTCTTC. V gene TRBV5-4 combines with J gene TRBJ2-1; D might be TRBD2 (5 bases). Trimming took 2 bases from V and 1 from J, leaving 7 bases between them. The CDR3 length is 14 residues. Germline assignment: CDR1 SGHNT and CDR2 YYREEE (reference sequence).

This clone has a handful of counts. The V call is TRBV15, the J call TRBJ1-3, with TRBD1 matching over 7 bases. Germline CDR1 and CDR2: LNHNV and YYDKDF (reference sequence). Unmatched junction bases numbered 5, after V lost 1 base and J lost 8 bases. This CDR3 is built from 14 residues. In DNA form, the CDR3 reads TGTGCCACCAGCAGAGTAGGGGGCCCGGACACCATATATTTT. Amino acid sequence: CATSRVGGPDTIYF.

This clone came up once. The gene calls are TRBV25-1 and TRBJ1-4; D is perhaps TRBD1 (6 bases). Germline V lookup: CDR1 MGHDK, CDR2 SYGVNS. The length of the CDR3 is 15 residues. Trimming took 1 base from V and 5 from J, leaving 11 bases between them. This CDR3 reads CASSESLGQNEKLFF. In DNA form, the CDR3 reads TGTGCCAGCAGTGAATCCCTCGGACAGAATGAAAAACTGTTTTTT.

The rearrangement uses TRBV18 and TRBJ1-6; 8 nucleotides agree with TRBD1. Germline CDR1 and CDR2: KGHSH and LQKENI. The CDR3 extends over 15 amino acids. The ends lost 4 bases at V and 9 bases at J; junction bases unmatched: 8. The chain's CDR3 is CASSQIGTGGSPLHF. Written as DNA, the CDR3 is TGTGCCAGCTCACAAATCGGTACAGGGGGTTCACCCCTCCACTTT.

This chain connects TRBV27 to TRBJ2-1, with 7 bases fitting TRBD1. CDR1 is MNHEY, CDR2 SMNVEV, per germline (reference sequence). The CDR3 is 14 amino acids. Trimming cost V 0 bases and J 7 bases; bases outside gene matches: 3. CDR3 residues: CASSLSPQGNEQFF. The CDR3 DNA is TGTGCCAGCAGTTTATCTCCACAGGGGAATGAGCAGTTCTTC.

To note about this clone: Additional DNA sequences in this sample encode the identical CDR3. This chain joins TRBV3-1 (or the pseudogene TRBV3-2) and TRBJ1-5, with 9 bases lining up with TRBD1. The CDR3 runs to 14 residues. The V segment lost 0 bases and the J segment 6 bases; nucleotides outside the gene matches: 0. Germline V gene lookup returns CDR1 LGHDT and CDR2 YNNKEL (reference sequence). The CDR3 DNA reads as TGTGCCAGCAGCCAAGAGACAGGGGGTCAGCCCCAGCATTTT. It specifies CASSQETGGQPQHF.

The rearrangement links TRBV2 to TRBJ2-7, with D hard to call. Germline V CDR1 and CDR2: SNHLY, FYNNEI. CDR3 size: 14 residues. V lost 0 bases to trimming and J lost 6 bases, with 12 bases between them. The CDR3 sequence: CASSEAYSLGEQYF. In DNA form, the CDR3 reads TGTGCCAGCAGTGAAGCGTACAGCCTGGGCGAGCAGTACTTC.

The V call is TRBV28, the J call TRBJ2-1, with 8 bases lining up with TRBD1. The CDR3 loop spans 15 amino acids. Germline V CDR1 and CDR2: MDHEN, SYDVKM. V lost 1 base, J lost 6 bases, and 5 bases stayed unmatched. The CDR3: CASSLLDREGNEQFF. The CDR3 nucleotides are TGTGCCAGCAGTTTATTGGACAGGGAAGGCAATGAGCAGTTCTTC.

This clone was detected only once. This rearrangement joins TRBV6-5 to TRBJ1-1; D is undetermined. V gave up 2 bases and J gave up 4 bases, with 8 bases separating them. This CDR3 has 13 residues. The germline CDR1 and CDR2 sequences are MNHEY and SVGAGI. This CDR3 reads CASSYEVATEAFF. The CDR3 DNA reads TGTGCCAGCAGTTACGAGGTAGCCACTGAAGCTTTCTTT.

V is TRBV5-3 and J is TRBJ2-1; the D gene is possibly TRBD1 (6 bases). TRBV5-3 is classed as an ORF, of uncertain function. The CDR3 has 13 residues. Trimming cost V 5 bases and J 0 bases, with 6 bases left between them. CDR3 region: CARRQGSYNEQFF. The CDR3 nucleotides are TGTGCCAGAAGACAGGGCTCCTACAATGAGCAGTTCTTC.

The gene calls are TRBV28 and TRBJ1-1; the D gene is possibly TRBD1 (5 bases). The CDR3 is 14 residues long. V was shortened by 4 bases and J by 7 bases, with 16 bases between the two germline ends. Germline lookup yields CDR1 MDHEN and CDR2 SYDVKM. In nucleotides, the CDR3 is TGTGCCAGCAGTTCCTCCTCGGGGGAGGGTGAAGCTTTCTTT. The encoded protein is CASSSSSGEGEAFF.

The rearrangement uses TRBV18 and TRBJ2-7; D gene unclear. The V and J ends lost 3 bases and 1 base respectively, with 10 bases between them. There are 14 residues in the CDR3. Germline CDR1 KGHSH, CDR2 LQKENI. CDR3: CASSPQPGSYEQYF. DNA of the CDR3: TGTGCCAGCTCACCCCAGCCAGGATCCTACGAGCAGTACTTC.

The chain has TRBV10-3 and TRBJ2-7; possible D gene TRBD2, 6 bases. The germline gives CDR1 ENHRY, CDR2 SYGVKD. The CDR3 runs 14 residues. V was cut by 7 bases and J by 0 bases, with 13 bases left in between. Written as DNA, the CDR3 is TGTGCCATCACCCCGGAGGGGAGCTCCTACGAGCAGTACTTC. Its translation is CAITPEGSSYEQYF.